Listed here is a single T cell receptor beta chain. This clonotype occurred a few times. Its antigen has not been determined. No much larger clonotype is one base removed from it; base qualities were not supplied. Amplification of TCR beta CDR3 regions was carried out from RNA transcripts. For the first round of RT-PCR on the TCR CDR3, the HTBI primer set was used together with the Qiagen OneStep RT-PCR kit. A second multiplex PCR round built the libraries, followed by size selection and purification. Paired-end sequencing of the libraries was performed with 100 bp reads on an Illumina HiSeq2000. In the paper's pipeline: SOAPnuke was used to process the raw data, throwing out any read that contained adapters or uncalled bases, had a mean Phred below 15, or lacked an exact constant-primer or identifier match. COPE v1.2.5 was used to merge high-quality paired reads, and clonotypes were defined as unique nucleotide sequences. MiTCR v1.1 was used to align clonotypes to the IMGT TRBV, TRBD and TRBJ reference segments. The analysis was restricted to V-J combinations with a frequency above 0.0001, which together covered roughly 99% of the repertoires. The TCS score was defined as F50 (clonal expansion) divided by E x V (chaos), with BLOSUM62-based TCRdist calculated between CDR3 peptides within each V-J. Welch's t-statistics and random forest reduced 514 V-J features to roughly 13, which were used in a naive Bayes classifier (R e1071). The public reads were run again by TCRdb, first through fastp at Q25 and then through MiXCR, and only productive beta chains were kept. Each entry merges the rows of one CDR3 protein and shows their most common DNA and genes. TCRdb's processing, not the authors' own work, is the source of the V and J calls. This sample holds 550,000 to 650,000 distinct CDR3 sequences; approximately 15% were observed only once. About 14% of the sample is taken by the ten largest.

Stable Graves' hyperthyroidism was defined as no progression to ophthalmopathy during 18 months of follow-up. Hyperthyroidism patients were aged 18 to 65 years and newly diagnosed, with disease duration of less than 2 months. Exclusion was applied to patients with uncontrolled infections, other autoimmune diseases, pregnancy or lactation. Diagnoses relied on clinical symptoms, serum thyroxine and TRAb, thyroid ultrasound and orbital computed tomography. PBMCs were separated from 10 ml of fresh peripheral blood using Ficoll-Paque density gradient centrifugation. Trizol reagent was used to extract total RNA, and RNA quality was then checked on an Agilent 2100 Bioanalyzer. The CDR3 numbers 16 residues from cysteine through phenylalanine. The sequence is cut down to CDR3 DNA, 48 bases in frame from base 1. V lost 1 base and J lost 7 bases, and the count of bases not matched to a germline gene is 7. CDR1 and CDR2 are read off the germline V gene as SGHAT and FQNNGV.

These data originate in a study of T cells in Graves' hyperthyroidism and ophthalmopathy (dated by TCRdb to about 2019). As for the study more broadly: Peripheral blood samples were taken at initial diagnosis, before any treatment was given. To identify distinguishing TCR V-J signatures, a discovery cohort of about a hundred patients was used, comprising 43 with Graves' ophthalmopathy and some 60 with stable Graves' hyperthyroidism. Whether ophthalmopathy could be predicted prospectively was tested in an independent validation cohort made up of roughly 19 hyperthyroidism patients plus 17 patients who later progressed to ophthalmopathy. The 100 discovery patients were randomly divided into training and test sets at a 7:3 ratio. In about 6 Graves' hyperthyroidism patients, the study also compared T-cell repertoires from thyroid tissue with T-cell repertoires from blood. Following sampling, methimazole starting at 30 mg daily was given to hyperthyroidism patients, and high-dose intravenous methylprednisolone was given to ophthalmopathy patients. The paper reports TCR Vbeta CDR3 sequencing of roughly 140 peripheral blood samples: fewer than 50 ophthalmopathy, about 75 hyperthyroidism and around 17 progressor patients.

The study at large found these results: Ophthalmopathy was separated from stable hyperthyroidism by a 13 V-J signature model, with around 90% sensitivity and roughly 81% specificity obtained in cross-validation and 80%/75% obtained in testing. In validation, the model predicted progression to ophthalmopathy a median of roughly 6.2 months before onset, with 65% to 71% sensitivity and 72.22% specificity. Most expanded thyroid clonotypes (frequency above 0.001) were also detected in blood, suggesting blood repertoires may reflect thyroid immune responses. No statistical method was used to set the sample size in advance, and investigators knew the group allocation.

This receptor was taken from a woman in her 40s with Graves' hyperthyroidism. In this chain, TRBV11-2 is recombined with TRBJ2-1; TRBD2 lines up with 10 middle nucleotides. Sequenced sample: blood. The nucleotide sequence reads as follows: TGTGCCAGCAGCTTAGGTAGTCTAGCGGGAGCGAATGAGCAGTTCTTC. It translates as CASSLGSLAGANEQFF.